Reported below is one T cell receptor (beta chain). Participants came from fewer than 25 US areas, aged roughly 18 to 89 years. Participants' reported clinical history set cohort assignment. Measured with immunoSEQ multiplex PCR; TCRdb has only the in-frame clones, and not every one. The repertoire includes fewer than 450,000 clones, 90% of them detected once, and roughly 0.66% sits in the top ten. This record comes from a study of blood T cell repertoires in COVID-19. Study details: Samples came from the United States, Italy and Spain, spanning acute and convalescent COVID-19. PBMCs, B-cell-depleted T cells, or T cells were the source of the cDNA or gDNA that made up the material.

Germline V gene data show CDR1 as SGDLS and CDR2 as YYNGEE. The CDR3 is 16 amino acids. Trimming cost V 2 bases and J 0 bases; bases outside gene matches: 5. What was sequenced was PBMCs or T cells enriched from blood (not recorded which). The sequence was collected from a man younger than 35 who had recovered from COVID-19. The J gene is TRBJ2-1, the V gene TRBV9, with 7 bases lining up with TRBD2. The CDR3 DNA is TGTGCCAGCAGCGTCCCTAGCGGAAGCTCCTACAATGAGCAGTTCTTC. It specifies CASSVPSGSSYNEQFF.